A selection of T cell receptor beta chains follows, all from one sample in a study of cytomegalovirus exposure and HLA in healthy donors. Measured with immunoSEQ multiplex PCR; TCRdb has only the in-frame clones, and not every one. The sample has 150,000 to 200,000 clones; 70% to 85% are singletons. Sequencing was done on a sample of PBMCs. The source of these receptors is a man over 45 in good health and CMV-seropositive. Each CDR3 is given with its conserved first and last residue. A D gene is named only where the DNA matches it firmly. Not all rows give a size; the values are once, few, many and, for expanded clones, a class.

CDR3aa	CDR3nt	abundance	d_gene	len	j_gene	v_gene
CASSYRGGADTQYF	TGTGCCAGCAGTTACCGGGGGGGCGCAGATACGCAGTATTTT	once	TRBD2	14	TRBJ2-3	TRBV6-5
CASSLTGVGTEAFF	TGTGCCAGCAGCTTAACCGGGGTAGGGACTGAAGCTTTCTTT	few	.	14	TRBJ1-1	TRBV11-3
CASGASGRPVIDF	TGTGCCAGCGGGGCTAGCGGGAGGCCCGTAATTGACTTC	.	TRBD2	13	TRBJ2-5	TRBV2
CASSLSTGTDTQYF	TGTGCCAGCAGCCTCTCTACGGGCACAGATACGCAGTATTTT	once	.	14	TRBJ2-3	TRBV7-7
CASSKTETAGSGGYTF	TGTGCCAGCAGTAAGACAGAAACAGCCGGGTCTGGTGGCTACACCTTC	.	.	16	TRBJ1-2	TRBV2
CASSPWDSRNSPLHF	TGTGCCAGCAGCCCCTGGGACAGTCGGAATTCACCCCTCCACTTT	.	TRBD1	15	TRBJ1-6	TRBV11-2
CASSVTDRGGYGYTF	TGTGCCAGCAGCGTAACGGACAGGGGAGGCTATGGCTACACCTTC	.	TRBD1	15	TRBJ1-2	TRBV9
CASSPPPRVAGVEDTQYF	TGCGCCAGCAGCCCCCCGCCCAGGGTAGCGGGAGTGGAAGATACGCAGTATTTT	once	TRBD2	18	TRBJ2-3	TRBV4-1
CASSESLDNSPLHF	TGTGCCAGCAGTGAGAGCCTTGATAATTCACCCCTCCACTTT	.	.	14	TRBJ1-6	TRBV6-1
CASSPSGQGNSPLHF	TGTGCCAGCAGCCCCTCGGGACAGGGAAATTCACCCCTCCACTTT	.	TRBD1	15	TRBJ1-6	TRBV7-8
CASSDGPGRETQYF	TGCGCCAGCAGTGATGGGCCGGGAAGAGAGACCCAGTACTTC	.	.	14	TRBJ2-5	TRBV10-1
CSVGGGSELNEQFF	TGCAGCGTTGGGGGGGGGTCGGAATTAAATGAGCAGTTCTTC	.	TRBD2	14	TRBJ2-1	TRBV29-1
CASSARGRALWETQYF	TGTGCCAGCAGTGCGCGCGGGAGGGCCTTGTGGGAGACCCAGTACTTC	once	TRBD2	16	TRBJ2-5	TRBV6-1
CASSLPTPPGNTIYF	TGTGCCAGCAGTTTACCAACTCCCCCTGGAAACACCATATATTTT	.	.	15	TRBJ1-3	TRBV28
CASSRLAGGRGDTQYF	TGTGCCAGCAGTCGACTAGCGGGAGGGCGTGGAGATACGCAGTATTTT	.	TRBD2	16	TRBJ2-3	TRBV5-6
CASSWGLGGGGDEQFF	TGTGCCAGCAGTTGGGGTTTGGGCGGAGGGGGGGATGAGCAGTTCTTC	once	.	16	TRBJ2-1	TRBV5-6
CASSHRGSADTQYF	TGTGCCAGCAGCCATAGGGGAAGTGCAGATACGCAGTATTTT	.	.	14	TRBJ2-3	TRBV11-3
CASSFKLAGASTDTQYF	TGCGCCAGCAGCTTTAAGCTAGCGGGGGCTAGCACAGATACGCAGTATTTT	.	TRBD2	17	TRBJ2-3	TRBV5-1
CASSIGLATATGELFF	TGTGCCAGTAGTATAGGCCTAGCGACCGCCACCGGGGAGCTGTTTTTT	.	.	16	TRBJ2-2	TRBV19
CASSLSPGGTEAFF	TGTGCCAGCAGCTTATCCCCCGGGGGCACTGAAGCTTTCTTT	.	.	14	TRBJ1-1	TRBV7-3
CASSQLQGADGYTF	TGTGCCAGCAGCCAGCTACAGGGGGCAGATGGCTACACCTTC	.	TRBD1	14	TRBJ1-2	TRBV4-2
CASSFDRGEDYGYTF	TGCGCCAGCAGCTTTGACAGGGGAGAGGACTATGGCTACACCTTC	.	TRBD1	15	TRBJ1-2	TRBV5-1
CASSLAARGGRTDTQYF	TGTGCCAGCAGCTTAGCCGCGCGGGGGGGCCGGACAGATACGCAGTATTTT	.	TRBD2	17	TRBJ2-3	TRBV7-3
CASSLAGGPGSYNEQFF	TGTGCCAGCTCACTAGCGGGGGGGCCCGGTTCCTACAATGAGCAGTTCTTC	once	TRBD2	17	TRBJ2-1	TRBV18
CASSPQGEDTQYF	TGTGCCAGCAGTCCCCAGGGGGAAGATACGCAGTATTTT	.	TRBD1	13	TRBJ2-3	TRBV9
CASSSGYGYTF	TGTGCCAGCAGCTCAGGCTATGGCTACACCTTC	.	.	11	TRBJ1-2	TRBV6-6